This TCR beta chain was recorded in a study of shared clonotypes between healthy human individuals. Overall study context: Researchers assigned three CD4 naive, three CD4 memory, two CD8 naive and one CD8 memory plate to each donor.

Naive CD8 cells were CD45RO-negative, positively selected for CCR7, excluding terminally differentiated effector memory CD45RA+ cells. The germline gives CDR1 MNHEY, CDR2 SMNVEV (reference sequence). V was shortened by 10 bases and J by 1 base, with 13 bases between the two germline ends. CDR3 size: 13 residues. Original processing notes: ImmunoSEQ output held junction-only sequences without quality scores, so filtering differed. Some clones are missing from TCRdb's copy, which holds only in-frame ones; the method was immunoSEQ multiplex PCR. V and J calls and clone size are given by that table; D and trimming were obtained from the DNA. The sample consists of around 2,000,000 clones, 85% to 95% of them appearing once.

Material for sequencing was naive CD8+ T cells sorted from blood. The chain is built from TRBV27 and TRBJ2-5; D unresolved. This clonotype originated in a man between 18 and 35 years old in good health. The CDR3 bases are TGTGCCATTGCGAGCGCTACCCAAGAGACCCAGTACTTC. Translated, it gives CAIASATQETQYF.